The following is a T cell receptor (beta chain) sequence with its context. Its antigen remains unknown. Using constant-segment primers, 5'RACE produced TCR alpha and TCR beta cDNA libraries carrying sample barcodes and UMIs. TCRdb passed the 5' RACE reads through MiXCR, listing each CDR3 protein once. Among over 250,000 distinct CDR3 sequences listed, approximately 15% were seen once. In germline, CDR1 is ENHRY, CDR2 SYGVKD. Trimming shortened V by 0 bases and J by 3 bases, and 14 bases separated the two germline ends. The CDR3 is 16 amino acids. The sample comes from a study of T-cell memory formation after mild COVID-19. Study context: TCR clusters showed largely donor specificity. Study-level points and caveats: Most CD4+ clones that shrank were in CM and EM, while CD8+ ones turned up in EMRA.

Sequenced input: PBMCs or a T cell subset sorted from them (not recorded which). This receptor was identified in a man aged 18 to 30 who had mild COVID-19 (a few samples of this study predate the infection). Cell type and time point are not known. This rearrangement joins TRBV10-3 to TRBJ1-2; D gene uncertain. CDR3 in DNA: TGTGCCATCAGTGAGTCGAAAGGGATGGGAGACTATGGCTACACCTTC. Translated: CAISESKGMGDYGYTF.